This paragraph covers one T cell receptor (beta chain) sequence. What it binds is not known. CDR1 DFQATT and CDR2 SNEGSKA come from the germline V gene (reference sequence). This CDR3 spans 13 amino acids. V lost 3 bases and J 2 bases, leaving 9 bases between the germline ends. TCRdb reanalysed the reads using MiXCR and keeps one entry per CDR3 protein. There are 450,000 to 650,000 distinct CDR3 sequences in the sample; roughly 43% occur only once, and 48% lies in the top ten. The data originate from a study of T cell repertoires in cytomegalovirus infection. Study overall: Both recently identified HLA-C-restricted and well-studied HLA-B-restricted CMV epitopes were used in the study. It can be stated that public TCR beta signatures indicated CMV infection as well as a matching HLA type. Study outcomes and limitations: Clonotype analysis showed dominance of the ex vivo response by HLA-C-restricted CMV-specific TCR beta clonotypes.

The clonotype was recovered from a human donor in good health (CMV status not recorded). Some clones in this sample may be carry-over from other donors' samples. Specimen: cultured PBMCs, collected from culture after CMV antigen stimulation. The chain links TRBV20-1 to TRBJ2-3, with TRBD2 as a possible D gene (6 bases). The CDR3 coding sequence is TGCAGTGCTAGCGGGAGTACCACAGATACGCAGTATTTT. It translates to CSASGSTTDTQYF.